This T cell receptor beta chain originates from a study of cytomegalovirus exposure and HLA in healthy donors. Primers included in the PCR were 60 Vbeta and 13 Jbeta primers. The assay was immunoSEQ multiplex PCR, and TCRdb's table has in-frame clones only and misses some. The sample includes fewer than 200,000 clones, over 70% seen only once; the top ten take around 1.6%. Findings and limits, study-wide: As was reported, the HLA-A and HLA-B alleles of most subjects were accurately predicted from TCR beta sequences.

On this clone itself: The antigen is not known.

This CDR3 has 15 amino acids. Trimming left V 5 bases short and J 7 bases short, with 22 bases between. Germline assignment: CDR1 SGHRS and CDR2 YFSETQ. Sequencing was performed on PBMCs. The rearrangement joins TRBV5-1 to TRBJ2-7; perhaps TRBD1 as D (5 bases). The sequence derives from a man aged 35-49 years in good health and CMV-seropositive. CDR3 protein: CASRFQVDTAGEQYF. The CDR3 DNA reads TGCGCCAGCAGGTTCCAGGTGGACACAGCAGGGGAGCAGTACTTC.